This T cell receptor (beta chain) derives from a study of T cell repertoires in cytomegalovirus infection. Study-level information: Peptides in the study included HLA-C-restricted and HLA-B-restricted CMV epitopes.

Per germline, CDR1 SNHLY and CDR2 FYNNEI. This CDR3 region has 16 residues. V lost 6 bases and J lost 1; bases outside the gene matches: 5. As concerns this clonotype: The antigen remains unidentified.

TCRdb recomputed calls from the reads with MiXCR, one row per CDR3 protein. This table has some 560,000 distinct CDR3 sequences, around 40% appearing once. This rearrangement joins TRBV2 to TRBJ2-5, with 13 bases fitting TRBD2. The TCR was taken from a human donor in good health (CMV status not recorded). Some clones in this sample may be carry-over from other donors' samples. Sequenced here: cultured PBMCs, sampled from culture after CMV antigen stimulation. CDR3 region: CASSTGLAGAQETQYF. In nucleotides, the CDR3 is TGTGCCAGCAGCACCGGACTAGCGGGGGCCCAAGAGACCCAGTACTTC.